This T cell receptor (beta chain) comes out of a study of regulatory T cells in long-lasting Graves disease. Time point described: persistent/refractory GD, antithyroid drugs over 5 years with positive TRAb. RNA from PBMCs was the source of the TCR library. EDTA tubes were used for drawing around 9 milliliters of peripheral blood. V lost 2 bases and J lost 0; bases outside the gene matches: 4. This CDR3 has 16 amino acids. Germline V lookup: CDR1 MDHEN, CDR2 SYDVKM. This clonotype appeared many times. Library construction for TCR beta used iRepertoire HTBI primers and Arm-PCR of CDR3 regions. TCRdb independently ran MiXCR on the multiplex PCR reads; one entry per CDR3 protein. The sample has around 460,000 distinct CDR3 sequences, around a fifth seen once.

The TCR originated in a female donor with Graves disease. The chain recombines TRBV28 with TRBJ2-1; 7 nucleotides align to TRBD2. This specimen was peripheral blood mononuclear cells (PBMCs), taken when the disease was refractory, from a patient treated with antithyroid drugs. CDR3 sequence reads: CASSLLAESSYNEQFF. CDR3 in DNA: TGTGCCAGCAGTTTACTAGCGGAGAGCTCCTACAATGAGCAGTTCTTC.